One sample yielded the 16 T cell receptor beta chains listed below, sequenced in a study of graft-versus-host responses after intestinal transplantation. Their specific antigens are unknown. Only in-frame clones appear in the TCRdb table, and some are missing; sequencing was by immunoSEQ multiplex PCR. The sample carries approximately 80,000 clones, about 88% recorded once. Material: unstimulated CD4+ T cells sorted from spleen or lymph node cells, obtained before intestinal transplant. The receptor source for this set is a human donor who received an intestinal transplant.

The chain has TRBV28 and TRBJ2-7; TRBD2 matches at 10 bases. Germline CDR1 MDHEN, CDR2 SYDVKM. Germline trimming cut 3 bases from V and 0 bases from J; bases unmatched to any gene: 2. The CDR3 contains 15 residues. Here the CDR3 DNA reads TGTGCCAGCAGTTTTCCTAGCGGGAGCTCCTACGAGCAGTACTTC. It encodes CASSFPSGSSYEQYF.

The chain employs TRBV6-5 and TRBJ2-3; D perhaps matches TRBD2 (5 bases). Germline loops: CDR1 MNHEY, CDR2 SVGAGI. The CDR3 runs to 11 residues. V was clipped by 5 bases and J by 7 bases, with 7 bases between them. CDR3 coding DNA: TGTGCCAGCAGTCAGGACTATACGCAGTATTTT. Encoded protein: CASSQDYTQYF.

The gene calls are TRBV6-5 and TRBJ1-1; 7 bases align to TRBD1. This CDR3 spans 15 amino acids. The germline CDR1 and CDR2 sequences are MNHEY and SVGAGI. With V trimmed by 8 bases and J by 0 bases, 9 bases remained unmatched. This chain's CDR3 is CASRTTGSMNTEAFF. The CDR3 region has the DNA TGTGCCAGCCGTACGACAGGGTCCATGAACACTGAAGCTTTCTTT.

This clone has more than one count but fewer than ten. This chain connects TRBV7-9 to TRBJ1-1; no definite D call. V dropped 5 bases and J dropped 3 bases, with 4 bases sitting between them. The CDR3 sequence is 11 residues long. Per germline, CDR1 SEHNR and CDR2 FQNEAQ (reference sequence). CDR3 in amino acids: CASSRDTEAFF. DNA of the CDR3: TGTGCCAGCAGCCGGGACACTGAAGCTTTCTTT. Full variable domain (rest looked up from reference TRBV7-9 and TRBJ1-1): DTGVSQNPRHKITKRGQNVTFRCDPISEHNRLYWYRQTLGQGPEFLTYFQNEAQLEKSRLLSDRFSAERPKGSFSTLEIQRTEQGDSAMYLCASSRDTEAFFGQGTRLTVV.

The chain recombines TRBV5-1 with TRBJ2-2; D is unclear. Germline values: CDR1 SGHRS, CDR2 YFSETQ. Trimming pared 6 bases from V and 3 bases from J, leaving 9 bases between. The CDR3 runs to 13 residues. Here the CDR3 reads CASTLLDTGELFF. The CDR3, as DNA: TGCGCCAGCACCCTACTCGACACCGGGGAGCTGTTTTTT.

This chain joins TRBV13 and TRBJ1-1, with 10 bases that match TRBD1. J gave up 1 base and V 4 bases, and 6 bases lay outside the gene matches. Germline CDR1 PRHDT, CDR2 FYEKMQ (reference sequence). The CDR3 loop spans 16 amino acids. The CDR3 reads CASSSDRGLRNTEAFF. In nucleotides, the CDR3 is TGTGCCAGCAGCTCTGACAGGGGGCTGAGGAACACTGAAGCTTTCTTT.

The rearrangement links TRBV30 to TRBJ1-5, with a weak D call TRBD1 (6 bases). CDR1 is GTSNPN, CDR2 SVGIG, per germline (reference sequence). The V end was cut by 5 bases, the J end by 3 bases, with 11 bases between. The CDR3 length is 13 residues. The CDR3 DNA reads as TGTGCCTGGTCCGGACAGCCCAATCAGCCCCAGCATTTT. Encoded protein: CAWSGQPNQPQHF. Combining the CDR3 with reference TRBV30 and TRBJ1-5 gives the whole variable domain SQTIHQWPATLVQPVGSPLSLECTVEGTSNPNLYWYRQAAGRGLQLLFYSVGIGQISSEVPQNLSASRPQDRQFILSSKKLLLSDSGFYLCAWSGQPNQPQHFGDGTRLSIL.

This clone occurred a few times. The rearrangement uses TRBV7-9 and TRBJ1-3; perhaps TRBD1 as D (5 bases). The V gene lost 7 bases and the J gene lost 0 bases, with 19 bases spanning the gap. Germline-derived CDR1 and CDR2 are SEHNR and FQNEAQ (reference sequence). This CDR3 contains 17 residues. CDR3 bases: TGTGCCAGCAACGAACTTCTAGACAGTCTCTCTGGAAACACCATATATTTT. It yields the protein CASNELLDSLSGNTIYF.

CDR3 nucleotides: TGTGCCAGCACCACCCTCGGGACAGGGCCCTACGAGCAGTACTTC. This gives the protein CASTTLGTGPYEQYF. The chain has TRBV5-6 and TRBJ2-7; TRBD1 agrees at 9 bases. Germline V gene sequence: CDR1 SGHDT, CDR2 YYEEEE. The CDR3 totals 15 residues. V trimming: 6 bases; J trimming: 2 bases; junction bases outside the gene matches: 9.

The chain employs TRBV7-6 and TRBJ2-7, with 9 positions matching TRBD2. J was trimmed by 9 bases and V by 5 bases; bases with no gene match: 8. This CDR3 comprises 13 residues. Looked up from germline, CDR1 is SGHVS and CDR2 is FNYEAQ. In DNA, the CDR3 is TGTGCCAGCAGCCCCGGACTAGCGTCTTGGCAGTACTTC. Protein product: CASSPGLASWQYF.

V gene TRBV27 combines with J gene TRBJ2-2, with 7 bases identical to TRBD1. The germline V gene encodes CDR1 MNHEY and CDR2 SMNVEV (reference sequence). V shed 2 bases, J shed 1 base, and the junction held 7 bases outside the gene matches. There are 17 residues in the CDR3. CDR3 in DNA: TGTGCCAGCAGTTTACCCCGGGACAGCTTGAACACCGGGGAGCTGTTTTTT. As protein: CASSLPRDSLNTGELFF.

The chain is built from TRBV6-6 and TRBJ1-4; 9 bases agree with TRBD1. The germline V gene encodes CDR1 MNHNY and CDR2 SVGAGI (reference sequence). The CDR3 loop spans 14 amino acids. V dropped 6 bases and J dropped 3; count of bases not matched to a gene: 2. This chain's CDR3 is CASSHRGPNEKLFF. In DNA, the CDR3 is TGTGCCAGCAGCCACAGGGGGCCTAATGAAAAACTGTTTTTT.

This clone was recorded once. The CDR3, as DNA: TGTGCCAGCAGTTTAAACCCCATGGGGGGTAGCGGGTCCTACGAGCAGTACTTC. This sequence encodes CASSLNPMGGSGSYEQYF. This chain joins TRBV27 and TRBJ2-7, with 7 bases aligning to TRBD2. V shed 2 bases, J shed 1 base, and the junction held 14 bases outside the gene matches. This CDR3 is built from 18 residues. The V gene's germline CDR1 is MNHEY and CDR2 SMNVEV (reference sequence).

CDR3 in DNA: TGTGCCTGGAGTCCTACGAACACTGAAGCTTTCTTT. Translated: CAWSPTNTEAFF. The genes are TRBV30 and TRBJ1-1; D is unresolved. This CDR3 is built from 12 residues. V lost 2 bases and J lost 1, with 5 bases in between. Germline CDR1 GTSNPN, CDR2 SVGIG (reference sequence).

The chain joins TRBV4-1 to TRBJ2-2; TRBD1 aligns across 7 bases. CDR1 and CDR2 (germline): MGHRA, YSYEKL. V shed 1 base, J shed 2 bases, and the junction held 10 bases outside the gene matches. The CDR3 has 18 amino acids. The CDR3 reads CASSQANDRVSNTGELFF. CDR3 nucleotides: TGCGCCAGCAGCCAAGCGAACGACAGGGTCTCTAACACCGGGGAGCTGTTTTTT.

This chain uses TRBV5-6 with TRBJ1-2; D might be TRBD1 (5 bases). Trimming stripped 5 bases from V and 7 bases from J, with 15 bases between. This CDR3 contains 13 residues. Looked up from germline, CDR1 is SGHDT and CDR2 is YYEEEE. CDR3 region: CASRMTGRGGYTF. DNA of the CDR3: TGTGCCAGCAGGATGACGGGGAGGGGTGGCTACACCTTC.